This is a list of T cell receptor beta chains from one sample in a study of cytomegalovirus exposure and HLA in healthy donors. TCRdb's copy holds only in-frame clones and misses some; the assay was immunoSEQ multiplex PCR. The repertoire holds roughly 200,000 clones, with around four fifths as singletons. Sequencing used PBMCs. The receptor set was obtained from a middle-aged man in good health and CMV-seropositive. Both conserved end residues are part of each CDR3. The D gene is left open where the match is weak. Expanded clones get a size class; other rows say once, few or many, or leave the size out.

clone size	J gene	V gene	D gene	CDR3 protein	CDR3 DNA
.	TRBJ1-1	TRBV7-9	.	CASTTQGTAFF	TGTGCCAGCACGACACAGGGAACAGCTTTCTTT
few	TRBJ1-1	TRBV18	.	CASSPWTDTEAFF	TGTGCCAGCTCCCCATGGACTGACACTGAAGCTTTCTTT
.	TRBJ2-1	TRBV5-1	TRBD2	CASSVIPELADNEQFF	TGCGCCAGCAGCGTAATTCCGGAACTAGCGGACAATGAGCAGTTCTTC
.	TRBJ2-6	TRBV4-2	.	CASSPLGSSGANVLTF	TGTGCCAGCAGCCCCCTAGGGAGCTCTGGGGCCAACGTCCTGACTTTC
.	TRBJ1-1	TRBV5-1	.	CASSLSPSTNTEAFF	TGCGCCAGCAGCTTGAGCCCCTCCACTAACACTGAAGCTTTCTTT
.	TRBJ2-7	TRBV7-9	.	CSSSLGEAYEQYF	TGTTCCAGCAGCTTAGGGGAGGCCTACGAGCAGTACTTC
once	TRBJ1-2	TRBV7-3	TRBD1	CASSPTGTGTYGYTF	TGTGCCAGCAGCCCCACCGGGACAGGCACGTATGGCTACACCTTC
.	TRBJ2-1	TRBV9	.	CASSVGGKPHNEQFF	TGTGCCAGCAGCGTGGGCGGGAAGCCTCACAATGAGCAGTTCTTC
.	TRBJ2-1	TRBV5-1	.	CASSLGGDYNEQFF	TGCGCCAGCAGTCTGGGCGGGGATTACAATGAGCAGTTCTTC
.	TRBJ1-1	TRBV18	.	CASSLGPVGANTEAFF	TGTGCCAGCTCACTCGGCCCTGTAGGAGCGAACACTGAAGCTTTCTTT
once	TRBJ2-2	TRBV7-9	.	CASSRQDTGELFF	TGTGCCAGCAGCCGACAGGACACCGGGGAGCTGTTTTTT
.	TRBJ1-4	TRBV7-9	.	CASSLVGEKLFF	TGTGCCAGCAGCTTAGTCGGTGAAAAACTGTTTTTT
once	TRBJ2-2	TRBV10-3	TRBD1	CAISESSWTGGLTGELFF	TGTGCCATCAGTGAGTCCTCTTGGACAGGGGGGCTCACCGGGGAGCTGTTTTTT
once	TRBJ1-3	TRBV4-2	.	CASSPFAGSGNTIYF	TGTGCCAGCAGCCCTTTCGCGGGCTCTGGAAACACCATATATTTT
few	TRBJ2-7	TRBV27	.	CASSPIEDSSNEQYF	TGTGCCAGCAGTCCCATAGAGGACAGTTCAAACGAGCAGTACTTC
.	TRBJ1-5	TRBV2	TRBD1	CASSATGGGNQPQHF	TGTGCCAGCAGCGCGACAGGGGGTGGCAATCAGCCCCAGCATTTT
.	TRBJ2-3	TRBV2	TRBD2	CASTGKGDPGLAGEDTQYF	TGTGCCAGCACGGGGAAGGGGGACCCGGGACTAGCGGGAGAAGATACGCAGTATTTT
.	TRBJ2-4	TRBV15	.	CATSRDNSRGIQYF	TGTGCCACCAGCAGAGATAATTCCAGGGGCATTCAGTACTTC
.	TRBJ2-4	TRBV7-2	.	CASSFRDMNIQYF	TGTGCCAGCAGCTTTCGAGACATGAACATTCAGTACTTC
.	TRBJ2-5	TRBV7-2	.	CASSYIHGQKETQYF	TGTGCCAGCAGCTACATTCACGGACAGAAAGAGACCCAGTACTTC
.	TRBJ2-7	TRBV5-4	.	CASSQDGGSNHEQYF	TGTGCCAGCAGCCAGGATGGAGGGAGTAACCACGAGCAGTACTTC
.	TRBJ2-1	TRBV6-1	TRBD2	CAINPGLAYNEQFF	TGTGCCATAAATCCGGGACTAGCCTACAATGAGCAGTTCTTC
.	TRBJ2-7	TRBV18	.	CASSRDRSSYEQYF	TGTGCCAGCTCACGCGACAGGAGCTCCTACGAGCAGTACTTC
once	TRBJ2-3	TRBV7-2	.	CASSFSISTDTQYF	TGTGCCAGCAGCTTCAGTATAAGCACAGATACGCAGTATTTT
.	TRBJ2-5	TRBV9	TRBD1	CASSSRQDRDYAETQYF	TGTGCCAGCAGCTCGAGACAGGACAGGGATTATGCAGAGACCCAGTACTTC
.	TRBJ1-1	TRBV5-4	TRBD1	CASSPRTGNWAEAFF	TGTGCCAGCAGCCCGAGGACAGGGAATTGGGCTGAAGCTTTCTTT
once	TRBJ1-2	TRBV29-1	TRBD1	CSVESRGRTGGFDNYGYTF	TGCAGCGTTGAAAGCCGAGGGCGGACAGGGGGCTTTGATAACTATGGCTACACCTTC
few	TRBJ2-7	TRBV4-1	TRBD2	CASSQEGRGNYEQYF	TGCGCCAGCAGCCAAGAGGGGCGGGGGAACTACGAGCAGTACTTC
.	TRBJ1-2	TRBV4-3	.	CASSQTGSAYGYTF	TGCGCCAGCAGCCAAACAGGGTCGGCGTATGGCTACACCTTC
.	TRBJ1-1	TRBV28	.	CASSGAFSNTEAFF	TGTGCCAGCAGTGGGGCATTTAGTAACACTGAAGCTTTCTTT
.	TRBJ1-4	TRBV7-2	.	CASSLQGIEKLFF	TGTGCCAGCAGCTTGCAGGGAATTGAAAAACTGTTTTTT
.	TRBJ2-7	TRBV27	.	CASSLSAGPFYEQYF	TGTGCCAGCAGTTTATCAGCAGGGCCCTTCTACGAGCAGTACTTC
.	TRBJ2-1	TRBV10-2	TRBD2	CASSRLAGAPYNEQFF	TGCGCCAGCAGCAGACTAGCGGGAGCCCCCTACAATGAGCAGTTCTTC
.	TRBJ1-1	TRBV5-5	.	CASSFRVGTEAFF	TGTGCCAGCAGCTTCAGGGTGGGCACTGAAGCTTTCTTT
.	TRBJ1-5	TRBV28	.	CASREVSNQPQHF	TGTGCCAGCCGTGAGGTTAGCAATCAGCCCCAGCATTTT
once	TRBJ1-5	TRBV19	TRBD1	CASRTGFFDQPQHF	TGTGCCAGTAGGACAGGGTTTTTCGATCAGCCCCAGCATTTT
.	TRBJ2-7	TRBV7-2	TRBD2	CASSPSPAGSYEQYF	TGTGCCAGCAGCCCGAGTCCAGCGGGATCCTACGAGCAGTACTTC
.	TRBJ1-2	TRBV10-2	.	CASSESGQGNYGYTF	TGCGCCAGCAGTGAGTCGGGGCAGGGTAATTATGGCTACACCTTC
.	TRBJ2-7	TRBV6-6	.	CASSTISLPTSYEQYF	TGTGCCAGCAGCACTATAAGCCTACCCACATCCTACGAGCAGTACTTC
.	TRBJ2-3	TRBV6-1	.	CASSRRELTDTQYF	TGTGCCAGCAGTCGGAGAGAACTCACAGATACGCAGTATTTT
.	TRBJ1-2	TRBV5-1	TRBD1	CASSTLRTGPYGYTF	TGCGCCAGCAGCACACTACGGACAGGGCCCTATGGCTACACCTTC
.	TRBJ2-1	TRBV7-9	TRBD1	CASSSGTGAYNEQFF	TGTGCCAGCAGCTCCGGGACAGGGGCGTACAATGAGCAGTTCTTC
once	TRBJ2-7	TRBV7-2	TRBD1	CASSLSGTADYEQYF	TGTGCCAGCAGCTTGTCCGGGACAGCGGACTACGAGCAGTACTTC
once	TRBJ2-7	TRBV29-1	.	CSVGASQGGYEQYF	TGCAGCGTTGGTGCTAGTCAGGGCGGCTACGAGCAGTACTTC
.	TRBJ2-7	TRBV28	.	CASSLFRGDEQYF	TGTGCCAGCAGTTTATTCAGGGGCGACGAGCAGTACTTC
.	TRBJ2-1	TRBV19	TRBD1	CASRSGQGLGEQFF	TGTGCCAGCCGATCGGGACAGGGGTTAGGTGAGCAGTTCTTC
.	TRBJ2-1	TRBV7-9	TRBD2	CASSISGTSGRKDEQFF	TGTGCCAGCAGCATATCCGGGACTAGCGGGAGGAAAGATGAGCAGTTCTTC
.	TRBJ2-3	TRBV10-3	TRBD1	CAIRIIGQGTDTQYF	TGTGCCATCAGGATAATAGGACAGGGCACAGATACGCAGTATTTT
.	TRBJ1-5	TRBV19	.	CASNSFGGSNQPQHF	TGTGCCAGTAATTCATTCGGGGGGAGCAATCAGCCCCAGCATTTT
.	TRBJ1-1	TRBV16	TRBD1	CASSQTRTGEAFF	TGTGCCAGCAGCCAAACTAGGACAGGGGAGGCTTTCTTT
.	TRBJ2-7	TRBV9	.	CASSVAAGALSYEQYF	TGTGCCAGCAGCGTAGCTGCGGGGGCATTATCCTACGAGCAGTACTTC
few	TRBJ1-4	TRBV2	TRBD1	CASSPDRVREKLFF	TGTGCCAGCAGCCCAGACAGGGTTCGTGAAAAACTGTTTTTT
.	TRBJ2-1	TRBV7-9	.	CASSSRGAAYNEQFF	TGTGCCAGCAGTTCCAGGGGGGCTGCCTACAATGAGCAGTTCTTC
.	TRBJ2-3	TRBV5-4	TRBD2	CASSPTSSRWDTQYF	TGTGCCAGCAGTCCGACTAGCAGCCGGTGGGATACGCAGTATTTT
.	TRBJ2-5	TRBV6-1	TRBD2	CASSLLARQETQYF	TGTGCCAGCAGTTTACTAGCGCGACAAGAGACCCAGTACTTC